One sample yielded the 4 T cell receptor beta chains listed below, sequenced in a study of T cell responses to AZD1222 COVID-19 vaccine. The data were produced by immunoSEQ multiplex PCR, yet TCRdb's version contains in-frame clones alone and is incomplete. The data contain 70,000 to 100,000 clones, 75% to 90% of them singletons. The starting material was peripheral blood, obtained 28 days after the second AZD1222 dose. All receptors derive from an adult who received the AZD1222 COVID-19 vaccine.

The chain has TRBV9 and TRBJ2-1, with 8 bases aligning to TRBD1. The germline V gene has CDR1 SGDLS and CDR2 YYNGEE. The CDR3 loop spans 13 amino acids. J was trimmed by 8 bases and V by 6 bases; bases with no gene match: 7. CDR3 sequence (DNA): TGTGCCAGCACCGCTGACAGGGGAGATGAGCAGTTCTTC. It is translated as CASTADRGDEQFF.

The chain uses TRBV9 and TRBJ2-3, with TRBD2 matching over 9 bases. CDR1 is SGDLS, CDR2 YYNGEE, per germline. V was pared by 3 bases and J by 8 bases, with 7 bases of the junction left unmatched. The CDR3 extends over 14 amino acids. CDR3 amino acids: CASSEGLAFPTQYF. The CDR3 DNA is TGTGCCAGCAGCGAGGGACTAGCTTTCCCTACGCAGTATTTT. The full variable domain, in which reference TRBV9 and TRBJ2-3 provide the parts outside the CDR3, is DSGVTQTPKHLITATGQRVTLRCSPRSGDLSVYWYQQSLDQGLQFLIQYYNGEERAKGNILERFSAQQFPDLHSELNLSSLELGDSALYFCASSEGLAFPTQYFGPGTRLTVL.

The chain combines TRBV2 with TRBJ1-5; 12 bases are shared with TRBD1. Germline V gives CDR1 SNHLY, CDR2 FYNNEI. V lost 3 bases to trimming and J lost 6 bases; unmatched junction nucleotides: 9. The CDR3 is 17 residues long. The chain's CDR3 is CASSEVGTGGYGQPQHF. DNA for the CDR3: TGTGCCAGCAGTGAGGTTGGGACAGGGGGCTATGGTCAGCCCCAGCATTTT.

This clone showed up just once. The chain's CDR3 is CASIGKGSSSYEQYF. The CDR3 DNA reads TGTGCCAGCATCGGCAAGGGCTCGAGCTCCTACGAGCAGTACTTC. This sequence joins TRBV2 and TRBJ2-7, with unresolved D. This CDR3 has 15 amino acids. Per the germline V gene, CDR1 is SNHLY and CDR2 is FYNNEI. V lost 7 bases and J lost 0, with 16 bases in between. Drawing the rest from reference TRBV2 and TRBJ2-7, the complete variable domain is EPEVTQTPSHQVTQMGQEVILRCVPISNHLYFYWYRQILGQKVEFLVSFYNNEISEKSEIFDDQFSVERPDGSNFTLKIRSTKLEDSAMYFCASIGKGSSSYEQYFGPGTRLTVT.